This T cell receptor beta chain comes out of a study of tumor-infiltrating lymphocytes in primary liver carcinoma. In the study overall: Patients of both sexes were 30 to 69 years old.

The study co-extracted DNA and RNA from about 20-30 mg of unsorted bulk tissue. The researchers produced TCR beta cDNA from around 500 ng total RNA with a constant-region primer. Modified slightly, ARM-PCR produced TCR beta libraries over three nested multiplex PCR rounds. The first two PCR rounds used TRBV1-TRBV30 forward primers with a C-beta reverse primer, 10 to 11 cycles each. TCRdb re-called the multiplex PCR reads with MiXCR, one entry per CDR3 protein. The sample contains around 47,000 distinct CDR3 sequences, around 72% of which appear only once. Study-level results: Paired tumor-adjacent and tumor-blood samples overlapped less than tumor region pairs did.

Germline V CDR1 and CDR2: SGHAT, FQNNGV. The CDR3 is made up of 14 amino acids. This clonotype was picked up one time. Its target is not known. Relative to the germline gene, one junction end is altered; a read error may explain this. The material sequenced was liver tumor tissue from sampling region 2. Subset in this sample: tumor region T2, inferior pole. This rearrangement joins TRBV11-2 to TRBJ2-7; tentative D call: TRBD1 (5 bases). The clonotype originates from a man aged 35 to 55 with primary liver carcinoma and hepatitis B virus infection. CDR3 nucleotide sequence: TGTGCCAGCGGCTCTAACAGGAACTACTACGAACAGTACTTC. This sequence encodes CASGSNRNYYEQYF.